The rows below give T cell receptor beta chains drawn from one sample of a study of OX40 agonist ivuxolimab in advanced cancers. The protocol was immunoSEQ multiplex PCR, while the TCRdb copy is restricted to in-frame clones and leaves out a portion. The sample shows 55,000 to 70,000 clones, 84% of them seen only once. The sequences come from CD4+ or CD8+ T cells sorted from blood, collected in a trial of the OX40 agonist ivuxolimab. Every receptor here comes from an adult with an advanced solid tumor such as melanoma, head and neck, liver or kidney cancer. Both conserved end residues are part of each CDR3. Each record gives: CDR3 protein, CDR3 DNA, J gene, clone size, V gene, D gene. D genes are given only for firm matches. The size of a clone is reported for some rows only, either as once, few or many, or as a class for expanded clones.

CDR3 protein: CASSLTGFTDTQYF
CDR3 DNA: TGTGCCAGCAGCTTAACAGGGTTCACAGATACGCAGTATTTT
J gene: TRBJ2-3
clone size: once
V gene: TRBV7-2
D gene: NA

CDR3 protein: CASSDRGEQLFF
CDR3 DNA: TGTGCCAGCAGTGACAGGGGGGAACAACTGTTTTTT
J gene: TRBJ1-4
clone size: NA
V gene: TRBV7-6
D gene: TRBD1

CDR3 protein: CASSIHEGVRRNEQFF
CDR3 DNA: TGTGCCAGTAGTATCCACGAGGGGGTTAGGAGAAATGAGCAGTTCTTC
J gene: TRBJ2-1
clone size: NA
V gene: TRBV19
D gene: NA

CDR3 protein: CASSPRSNTEAFF
CDR3 DNA: TGTGCCAGCAGCCCACGTAGCAACACTGAAGCTTTCTTT
J gene: TRBJ1-1
clone size: few
V gene: TRBV9
D gene: NA

CDR3 protein: CASRAGSYNSPLHF
CDR3 DNA: TGTGCCAGCAGGGCGGGCTCCTATAATTCACCCCTCCACTTT
J gene: TRBJ1-6
clone size: NA
V gene: TRBV28
D gene: NA

CDR3 protein: CASSVATGTSGPGETQYF
CDR3 DNA: NA
J gene: TRBJ2-5
clone size: NA
V gene: TRBV9
D gene: NA

CDR3 protein: CASSPPAGGQETQYF
CDR3 DNA: TGTGCCAGCTCACCCCCAGCGGGGGGACAAGAGACCCAGTACTTC
J gene: TRBJ2-5
clone size: NA
V gene: TRBV18
D gene: TRBD2

CDR3 protein: CASSFQQGLQETQYF
CDR3 DNA: TGCGCCAGCAGCTTCCAACAGGGGCTACAAGAGACCCAGTACTTC
J gene: TRBJ2-5
clone size: once
V gene: TRBV5-1
D gene: TRBD1

CDR3 protein: CASSPQAIYNSPLHF
CDR3 DNA: TGTGCCAGCAGTCCTCAGGCCATCTATAATTCACCCCTCCACTTT
J gene: TRBJ1-6
clone size: NA
V gene: TRBV28
D gene: NA

CDR3 protein: CASSRDRGQNTEAFF
CDR3 DNA: TGTGCCAGCAGCCGAGACAGGGGGCAAAACACTGAAGCTTTCTTT
J gene: TRBJ1-1
clone size: NA
V gene: TRBV5-4
D gene: TRBD1

CDR3 protein: CASSLLVDQETQYF
CDR3 DNA: TGCGCCAGCAGCTTATTGGTGGACCAAGAGACCCAGTACTTC
J gene: TRBJ2-5
clone size: NA
V gene: TRBV5-1
D gene: NA

CDR3 protein: CASSQQGASEQYF
CDR3 DNA: TGTGCCAGCAGTCAGCAGGGGGCCAGCGAGCAGTACTTC
J gene: TRBJ2-7
clone size: few
V gene: TRBV27
D gene: TRBD1

CDR3 protein: CASSTGGQQETQYF
CDR3 DNA: TGTGCCAGCAGTACGGGGGGCCAACAAGAGACCCAGTACTTC
J gene: TRBJ2-5
clone size: NA
V gene: TRBV6-6
D gene: NA

CDR3 protein: CASSLALGGFNTEAFF
CDR3 DNA: TGTGCCAGCAGCTTAGCCTTGGGGGGGTTCAACACTGAAGCTTTCTTT
J gene: TRBJ1-1
clone size: NA
V gene: TRBV7-8
D gene: NA

CDR3 protein: CASSFAGQGTDTQYF
CDR3 DNA: TGTGCCAGCAGCTTTGCGGGACAGGGTACAGATACGCAGTATTTT
J gene: TRBJ2-3
clone size: NA
V gene: TRBV12-1
D gene: NA

CDR3 protein: CASSPGAVETQYF
CDR3 DNA: TGTGCCAGCAGCCCAGGGGCTGTAGAGACCCAGTACTTC
J gene: TRBJ2-5
clone size: medium-sized
V gene: TRBV7-9
D gene: NA

CDR3 protein: CASSWGLAGGQETQYF
CDR3 DNA: TGCGCCAGCAGCTGGGGACTAGCGGGGGGCCAAGAGACCCAGTACTTC
J gene: TRBJ2-5
clone size: NA
V gene: TRBV5-1
D gene: TRBD2

CDR3 protein: CASSRTGGITGELFF
CDR3 DNA: TGTGCCAGCTCAAGAACAGGGGGGATCACCGGGGAGCTGTTTTTT
J gene: TRBJ2-2
clone size: NA
V gene: TRBV18
D gene: TRBD1

CDR3 protein: CASSFVDDAQYF
CDR3 DNA: TGTGCCAGCAGCTTCGTGGACGACGCGCAGTATTTT
J gene: TRBJ2-3
clone size: NA
V gene: TRBV9
D gene: NA

CDR3 protein: CASSQDNFSYNEQFF
CDR3 DNA: TGCGCCAGCAGCCAGGACAATTTCTCCTACAATGAGCAGTTCTTC
J gene: TRBJ2-1
clone size: NA
V gene: TRBV5-1
D gene: NA

CDR3 protein: CASSELGTSRDTQYF
CDR3 DNA: TGTGCCAGCAGTGAACTCGGGACTTCCAGAGATACGCAGTATTTT
J gene: TRBJ2-3
clone size: NA
V gene: TRBV2
D gene: NA

CDR3 protein: CASSLPTGGNSPLHF
CDR3 DNA: TGTGCCAGCAGTCTCCCGACAGGGGGGAATTCACCCCTCCACTTT
J gene: TRBJ1-6
clone size: NA
V gene: TRBV5-5
D gene: TRBD1

CDR3 protein: CASSTRFGGLDTQYF
CDR3 DNA: TGTGCCAGCAGCACCCGGTTCGGTGGGTTGGATACGCAGTATTTT
J gene: TRBJ2-3
clone size: NA
V gene: TRBV11-2
D gene: NA

CDR3 protein: CASSLGALPAGVSYEQYF
CDR3 DNA: TGTGCCAGCAGCTTGGGGGCGTTACCAGCGGGGGTCTCCTACGAGCAGTACTTC
J gene: TRBJ2-7
clone size: NA
V gene: TRBV11-2
D gene: TRBD2

CDR3 protein: CSASGDLSSYEQYF
CDR3 DNA: TGCAGCGCCTCGGGGGACCTCAGCTCCTACGAGCAGTACTTC
J gene: TRBJ2-7
clone size: NA
V gene: TRBV29-1
D gene: NA

CDR3 protein: CASSREGGSVEKLFF
CDR3 DNA: TGCGCCAGCAGTCGCGAGGGCGGTAGTGTTGAAAAACTGTTTTTT
J gene: TRBJ1-4
clone size: NA
V gene: TRBV4-1
D gene: NA